The 20 T cell receptor beta chains given below trace back to one sample, sequenced in a study of T cell repertoires in cytomegalovirus infection. TCRdb re-called the reads with MiXCR, one entry per CDR3 protein. There are 200,000 to 300,000 distinct CDR3 sequences in the sample; around 8.7% occur only once, and roughly 16% lies in the top ten. The sample taken for sequencing was PBMCs. These receptors all come from a human donor in good health (CMV status not recorded). Some clones in this sample may be carry-over from other donors' samples.

This clonotype was observed many times. V and J are TRBV14 and TRBJ2-5, with D possibly matching TRBD1 (5 bases). Per germline, CDR1 SGHDN and CDR2 FVKESK. The V end lost 2 bases, the J end lost 1 base, and 8 bases lay between the germline ends. The CDR3 sequence is 14 residues long. CDR3 residues: CASSQQGSQETQYF. Written as DNA, the CDR3 is TGTGCCAGCAGCCAACAGGGTTCCCAAGAGACCCAGTACTTC.

This clonotype was counted ten times or more. This chain connects TRBV7-2 to TRBJ1-2, with D possibly matching TRBD1 (5 bases). Per the germline V gene, CDR1 is SGHTA and CDR2 is FQGNSA. The CDR3 is 15 amino acids. V gave up 2 bases and J gave up 4 bases, with 14 bases separating them. The CDR3 nucleotides read TGTGCCAGCAGCTTATCGGGCTTGACAGCCTATGGCTACACCTTC. It encodes CASSLSGLTAYGYTF.

This clonotype was seen at least ten times. The chain employs TRBV7-2 and TRBJ1-1; TRBD1 might be the D (6 bases). V lost 5 bases to trimming and J lost 0 bases, with 7 bases between them. CDR1 is SGHTA, CDR2 FQGNSA, per germline. This CDR3 spans 13 amino acids. The CDR3 DNA sequence: TGTGCCAGCAGCGGACAGTTGAACACTGAAGCTTTCTTT. Protein sequence: CASSGQLNTEAFF.

This clonotype was detected ten times or more. The V gene is TRBV7-2, the J gene TRBJ2-3; 8 positions match TRBD2. The CDR3 is made up of 17 amino acids. The V gene end was trimmed by 5 bases and the J gene end by 6 bases; junction bases not matched to a gene: 16. Germline loops: CDR1 SGHTA, CDR2 FQGNSA. CDR3 DNA: TGTGCCAGCAGCCCTAGACTCGGCGGGGGGCAGTCGGATACGCAGTATTTT. Protein product: CASSPRLGGGQSDTQYF.

Many counts were recorded for this clonotype. V and J are TRBV7-2 and TRBJ2-2; 9 nucleotides line up with TRBD2. This CDR3 spans 15 amino acids. Trimming cost V 5 bases and J 5 bases; bases outside gene matches: 6. Germline assignment: CDR1 SGHTA and CDR2 FQGNSA. The CDR3 sequence is CASSQGLAGTGELFF. CDR3 bases: TGTGCCAGCAGCCAGGGACTAGCAGGAACCGGGGAGCTGTTTTTT.

The rearrangement uses TRBV28 and TRBJ1-2, with D unresolved. The CDR3 is made up of 14 amino acids. Germline-derived CDR1 and CDR2 are MDHEN and SYDVKM. Trimming removed 6 bases at V and 6 bases at J, with 17 bases between. CDR3 sequence reads: CASSSGPKADGYTF. The CDR3 DNA reads as TGTGCCAGCAGCTCCGGGCCGAAGGCGGATGGCTACACCTTC.

V usage is TRBV27 and J usage is TRBJ2-6; D is unclear. The V and J ends lost 3 bases and 2 bases respectively, with 11 bases between them. The CDR3 length is 16 residues. Germline lookup yields CDR1 MNHEY and CDR2 SMNVEV (reference sequence). This CDR3 is CASSFLASPGANVLTF. For the CDR3, the DNA is TGTGCCAGCAGTTTTCTGGCATCCCCTGGGGCCAACGTCCTGACTTTC.

This clonotype was recorded many times. The chain carries TRBV7-2 and TRBJ2-3; D may be TRBD1 (5 bases). V gave up 1 base and J gave up 4 bases, with 12 bases separating them. The CDR3 covers 15 residues. Per germline, CDR1 SGHTA and CDR2 FQGNSA. The CDR3 spells CASSLGLRGADTQYF. The CDR3 region has the DNA TGTGCCAGCAGCTTAGGTCTTAGGGGCGCAGATACGCAGTATTTT.

This clonotype was picked up many times. This rearrangement joins TRBV20-1 to TRBJ2-2; 10 nucleotides line up with TRBD2. This CDR3 spans 16 amino acids. In germline, CDR1 is DFQATT, CDR2 SNEGSKA (reference sequence). Trimming took 0 bases from V and 7 from J; bases not matched to a gene: 8. CDR3: CSARESGRAQGGELFF. CDR3 coding DNA: TGCAGTGCTAGAGAGAGCGGGAGGGCCCAAGGCGGGGAGCTGTTTTTT.

Many counts were recorded for this clonotype. The V gene is TRBV20-1, the J gene TRBJ1-1, with D possibly being TRBD1 (5 bases). Germline V lookup: CDR1 DFQATT, CDR2 SNEGSKA (reference sequence). V was pared by 6 bases and J by 0 bases, with 14 bases between. The CDR3 spans 14 residues. CDR3 region: CSASPGTVNTEAFF. The CDR3, as DNA: TGCAGTGCCAGTCCCGGGACGGTGAACACTGAAGCTTTCTTT.

Many counts were recorded for this clonotype. The chain uses TRBV7-8 and TRBJ1-1; perhaps TRBD1 as D (5 bases). The CDR3 consists of 16 residues. Trimming shortened V by 1 base and J by 4 bases, and 16 bases separated the two germline ends. The V gene's germline CDR1 is SGHVS and CDR2 FQNEAQ. DNA of the CDR3: TGTGCCAGCAGCTTAGGTGGTGGGGGAAAGGTCACTGAAGCTTTCTTT. It translates to CASSLGGGGKVTEAFF. Using reference TRBV7-8 and TRBJ1-1 for the parts outside the CDR3, the full variable domain is GAGVSQSPRYKVAKRGQDVALRCDPISGHVSLFWYQQALGQGPEFLTYFQNEAQLDKSGLPSDRFFAERPEGSVSTLKIQRTQQEDSAVYLCASSLGGGGKVTEAFFGQGTRLTVV.

The chain joins TRBV20-1 to TRBJ2-2, with D maybe TRBD2 (6 bases). In germline, CDR1 is DFQATT, CDR2 SNEGSKA (reference sequence). Trimming cost V 6 bases and J 2 bases, with 13 bases left between them. The CDR3 contains 14 residues. The CDR3, as DNA: TGCAGTGCCCTACTTAGCGGTAACACCGGGGAGCTGTTTTTT. Residues: CSALLSGNTGELFF.

In this sample, this clonotype turned up a few times. The CDR3 here is CASSYSGTGTQPQHF. CDR3 DNA: TGTGCCAGCTCATATTCCGGGACAGGTACTCAGCCCCAGCATTTT. The V gene is TRBV18, the J gene TRBJ1-5; the match to TRBD1 covers 8 bases. The CDR3 is 15 amino acids. Losses at the gene ends were 5 bases for V and 6 bases for J; bases not matched to a gene: 9. Germline V gene lookup returns CDR1 KGHSH and CDR2 LQKENI.

This clonotype was seen many times. This chain links TRBV7-2 with TRBJ2-1, with a possible D match to TRBD1 (6 bases). This CDR3 comprises 13 residues. Germline CDR1 SGHTA, CDR2 FQGNSA. Trimming shortened V by 6 bases and J by 6 bases, and 12 bases separated the two germline ends. The CDR3 DNA reads TGTGCCAGCAGTTTGGACAGAGCCAATGAGCAGTTCTTC. Translation: CASSLDRANEQFF.

This clonotype was found many times. The chain has TRBV7-2 and TRBJ1-5; TRBD1 might be the D (5 bases). The V gene lost 4 bases and the J gene lost 5 bases, with 9 bases spanning the gap. The CDR3 spans 13 residues. In germline, CDR1 is SGHTA, CDR2 FQGNSA. The CDR3 nucleotides read TGTGCCAGCAGCTGGGACGGTTATCAGCCCCAGCATTTT. Translated, it gives CASSWDGYQPQHF.

The sample holds many counts of this clonotype. This chain links TRBV7-2 with TRBJ2-1; D not resolved. The CDR3 consists of 13 residues. Between the trimmed V and J ends, which lost 7 bases and 8 bases, there was a span of 15 bases. Germline lookup yields CDR1 SGHTA and CDR2 FQGNSA. The CDR3 sequence: CASTLLGPDEQFF. The CDR3 nucleotides are TGTGCCAGCACCCTCCTTGGGCCCGATGAGCAGTTCTTC.

This clonotype was found a few times. The chain couples TRBV5-1 to TRBJ2-1, with D tentatively TRBD2 (5 bases). Germline CDR1 is SGHRS and CDR2 is YFSETQ. V shed 0 bases and J shed 7 bases, with 14 bases lying between them. The length of the CDR3 is 15 residues. The CDR3 loop is CASSLALGSHNEQFF. The CDR3 DNA reads as TGCGCCAGCAGCTTGGCCCTAGGGAGTCATAATGAGCAGTTCTTC. The full variable domain, completed using reference TRBV5-1 and TRBJ2-1, is KAGVTQTPRYLIKTRGQQVTLSCSPISGHRSVSWYQQTPGQGLQFLFEYFSETQRNKGNFPGRFSGRQFSNSRSEMNVSTLELGDSALYLCASSLALGSHNEQFFGPGTRLTVL.

At least ten counts were recorded for this clonotype. V usage is TRBV7-2 and J usage is TRBJ2-7; 9 bases match TRBD1. This CDR3 spans 17 amino acids. Germline CDR1 reads SGHTA; CDR2 reads FQGNSA. The V segment lost 4 bases and the J segment 2 bases; nucleotides outside the gene matches: 12. The CDR3 loop is CASSSPTGGLLTYEQYF. The CDR3 nucleotides read TGTGCCAGCAGCTCACCCACAGGGGGCCTCTTAACCTACGAGCAGTACTTC.

This clonotype was counted many times. The chain has TRBV7-2 and TRBJ2-5; D gene ambiguous. This CDR3 region has 13 residues. CDR1 and CDR2 from the germline V gene are SGHTA and FQGNSA. Trimming left V 2 bases short and J 2 bases short, with 6 bases between. CDR3 coding DNA: TGTGCCAGCAGCTTAAGCCCGCAAGAGACCCAGTACTTC. Its translation: CASSLSPQETQYF.

The chain carries TRBV18 and TRBJ2-7; 10 bases align to TRBD2. CDR1 KGHSH and CDR2 LQKENI come from the germline V gene. The CDR3 runs to 13 residues. The trim removed 5 bases at V and 7 bases at J, leaving 5 bases unmatched. The CDR3 DNA sequence: TGTGCCAGCTCAAGGACTAGCGGTAATGAGCAGTACTTC. This codes for CASSRTSGNEQYF.